Included here is one T cell receptor (beta chain) sequence, with context. Its cognate antigen is unknown. TCRdb analysed the 5' RACE reads with MiXCR anew, one entry per CDR3 protein. The table records some 250,000 distinct CDR3 sequences, over 15% of them present only once. This record comes from a study of T-cell memory formation after mild COVID-19. Overall study: Clusters were largely donor specific. Study observations and caveats: Mostly located in CM and EM were contracting CD4+ clones, with contracting CD8+ clones located in EMRA.

Trimming shortened V by 4 bases and J by 8 bases, and 21 bases separated the two germline ends. In germline, CDR1 is SGHRS, CDR2 YFSETQ. The CDR3 extends over 15 amino acids. V and J are TRBV5-1 and TRBJ1-2, with a weak D call TRBD1 (5 bases). This receptor was identified in a man aged 18 to 29 who had mild COVID-19 (a few samples of this study predate the infection). Cell type and time point are not known. Sequencing was carried out using PBMCs or a T cell subset sorted from them (not recorded which). The CDR3 region is CASSRANRDGLGYTF. The DNA for the CDR3 is TGCGCCAGCAGCCGCGCAAACCGGGACGGACTAGGCTACACCTTC.